This TCR beta chain was sequenced during a study of blood T cell repertoires in COVID-19. Background on the study: Some COVID-19 samples were acute and others convalescent; all came from the United States, Italy and Spain.

In the original processing: Scientists estimated how many nucleated cells there were by amplifying reference gene primers. The method was immunoSEQ multiplex PCR; TCRdb's version includes in-frame clones alone and lacks a portion of them. V and J calls and clone size follow that table, whereas D and trimming were derived from the DNA. This repertoire shows tens of thousands of clones, about 71% found once; its top ten account for around 4%. V trimming: 1 base; J trimming: 0 bases; junction bases outside the gene matches: 18. The CDR3 has 22 residues. The source of this sequence is a woman aged 45 to 65 with acute or convalescent COVID-19. The chain employs TRBV5-3 and TRBJ2-3, with 12 bases identical to TRBD2. TRBV5-3 qualifies as an ORF whose function is uncertain. Sequencing was performed on peripheral blood. CDR3 loop: CARSLMDRVLAGGNPSTDTQYF. CDR3 in DNA: TGTGCCAGAAGCTTGATGGACAGGGTACTAGCGGGGGGCAACCCTAGCACAGATACGCAGTATTTT.